This T cell receptor (beta chain) was identified during a study of blood T cells in healthy people across ages. Study-wide points: Higher naive T cell percentage went strongly together with higher TCR beta diversity. Donor CMV status was unknown, possibly confounding expanded clonotype changes.

Through a sample-barcoded 5' primer and a J-beta primer mix, a second PCR was run for 7 to 11 cycles. Researchers report that a template-switch adaptor with 12 random nucleotides tagged each cDNA molecule. Each CDR3 protein gets one entry after TCRdb re-called the 5' RACE reads with MiXCR. The profile covers roughly 500,000 distinct CDR3 sequences, with 25% to 30% appearing a single time and 18% taken by the ten largest. The draw of peripheral blood yielded roughly 9.4 milliliters from each donor. The germline V gene encodes CDR1 MNHEY and CDR2 SVGAGI. J was trimmed by 2 bases and V by 8 bases; bases with no gene match: 8. The CDR3 loop spans 14 amino acids. Regarding this clonotype: Its antigen is undetermined.

The sequenced material came from blood. The sequence was obtained from a woman aged 70-85 years in good health. This chain connects TRBV6-5 to TRBJ1-1, with TRBD1 matching 7 bases. In nucleotides, the CDR3 is TGTGCCAGCGGAGCGACAGGGCACAACACTGAAGCTTTCTTT. This gives the protein CASGATGHNTEAFF.